This T cell receptor beta chain came from a study of blood T cell repertoires in COVID-19. On the study more broadly: The United States, Italy and Spain provided the acute and convalescent COVID-19 samples. T cells, B-cell-depleted T cells, or PBMCs provided the cDNA or gDNA that served as material.

In the original analysis: Amplification of reference gene primers was used by the study to estimate nucleated cell counts. Only in-frame clones appear in the TCRdb table, and some are missing; sequencing was by immunoSEQ multiplex PCR. V and J calls and clone size follow that table, whereas D and trimming were derived from the DNA. This table has approximately 140,000 clones, around 90% appearing once. Germline loops: CDR1 MRHNA, CDR2 SNTAGT. This CDR3 has 16 residues. The J segment lost 7 bases and the V segment lost 0 bases, leaving 7 bases of the junction unmatched. This clone showed up just a few times.

The TCR was taken from a woman in her fifties or sixties with active or convalescent COVID-19. The chain uses TRBV6-4 and TRBJ2-1; 9 positions match TRBD2. The sequenced sample consisted of peripheral blood. The DNA for the CDR3 is TGTGCCAGCAGTGACTCCCAGAGCGGGGGGTATAATGAGCAGTTCTTC. The encoded protein is CASSDSQSGGYNEQFF.